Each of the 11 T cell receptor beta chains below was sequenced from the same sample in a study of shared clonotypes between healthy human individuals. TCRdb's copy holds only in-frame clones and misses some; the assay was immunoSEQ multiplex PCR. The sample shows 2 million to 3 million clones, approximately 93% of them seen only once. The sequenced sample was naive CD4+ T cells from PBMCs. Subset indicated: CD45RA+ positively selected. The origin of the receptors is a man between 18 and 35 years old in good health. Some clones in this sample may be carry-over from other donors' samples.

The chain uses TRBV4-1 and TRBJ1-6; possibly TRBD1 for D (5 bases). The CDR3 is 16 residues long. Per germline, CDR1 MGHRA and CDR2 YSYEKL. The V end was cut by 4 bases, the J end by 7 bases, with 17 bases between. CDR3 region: CASSPSPGTLNSPLHF. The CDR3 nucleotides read TGCGCCAGCAGCCCTAGCCCCGGGACTCTAAATTCACCCCTCCACTTT.

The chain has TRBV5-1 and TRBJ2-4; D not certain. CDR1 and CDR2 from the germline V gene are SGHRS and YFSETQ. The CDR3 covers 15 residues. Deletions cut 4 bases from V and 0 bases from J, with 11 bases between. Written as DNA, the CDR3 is TGCGCCAGCAGCCCCAATGCCCTAGCCAAAAACATTCAGTACTTC. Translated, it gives CASSPNALAKNIQYF.

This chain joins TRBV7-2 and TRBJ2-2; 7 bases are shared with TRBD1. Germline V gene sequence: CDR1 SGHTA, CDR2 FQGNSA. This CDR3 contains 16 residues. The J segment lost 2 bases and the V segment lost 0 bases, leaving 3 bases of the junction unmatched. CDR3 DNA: TGTGCCAGCAGCTTAGCAGGGGGCCGAAACACCGGGGAGCTGTTTTTT. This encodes CASSLAGGRNTGELFF.

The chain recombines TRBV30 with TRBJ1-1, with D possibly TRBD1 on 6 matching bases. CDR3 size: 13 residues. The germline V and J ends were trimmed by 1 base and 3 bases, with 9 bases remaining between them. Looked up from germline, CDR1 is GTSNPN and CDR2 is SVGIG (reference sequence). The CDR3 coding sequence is TGTGCCTGGAGTGGGGGGCGCTACACTGAAGCTTTCTTT. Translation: CAWSGGRYTEAFF.

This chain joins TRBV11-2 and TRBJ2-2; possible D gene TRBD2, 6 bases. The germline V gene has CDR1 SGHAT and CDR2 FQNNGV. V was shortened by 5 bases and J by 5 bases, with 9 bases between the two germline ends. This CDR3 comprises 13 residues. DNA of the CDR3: TGTGCCAGCAGCCCTGGGGGGACCGGGGAGCTGTTTTTT. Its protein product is CASSPGGTGELFF.

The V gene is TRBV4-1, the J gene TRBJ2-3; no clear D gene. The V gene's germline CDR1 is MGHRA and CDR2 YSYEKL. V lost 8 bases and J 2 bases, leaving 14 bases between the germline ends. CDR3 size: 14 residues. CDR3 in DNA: TGCGCCAGCGCCAACTCCCAGAACACAGATACGCAGTATTTT. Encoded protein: CASANSQNTDTQYF.

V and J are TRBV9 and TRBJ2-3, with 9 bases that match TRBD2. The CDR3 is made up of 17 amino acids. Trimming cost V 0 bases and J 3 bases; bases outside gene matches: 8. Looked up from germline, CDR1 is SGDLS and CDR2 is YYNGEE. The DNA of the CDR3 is TGTGCCAGCAGCGTAGCTCTCGCGGGAGGGCCGACAGATACGCAGTATTTT. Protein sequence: CASSVALAGGPTDTQYF.

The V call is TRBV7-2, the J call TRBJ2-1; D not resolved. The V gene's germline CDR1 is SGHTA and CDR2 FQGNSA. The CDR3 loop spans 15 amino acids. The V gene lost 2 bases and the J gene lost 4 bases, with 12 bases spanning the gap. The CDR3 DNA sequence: TGTGCCAGCAGCTTATGGTCCGACTTTTACAATGAGCAGTTCTTC. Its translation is CASSLWSDFYNEQFF.

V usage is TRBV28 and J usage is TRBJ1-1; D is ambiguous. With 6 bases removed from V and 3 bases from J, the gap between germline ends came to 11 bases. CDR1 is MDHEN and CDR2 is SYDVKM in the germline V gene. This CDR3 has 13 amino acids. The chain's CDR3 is CASRPGSHTEAFF. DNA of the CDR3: TGTGCCAGCAGGCCAGGTAGTCACACTGAAGCTTTCTTT.

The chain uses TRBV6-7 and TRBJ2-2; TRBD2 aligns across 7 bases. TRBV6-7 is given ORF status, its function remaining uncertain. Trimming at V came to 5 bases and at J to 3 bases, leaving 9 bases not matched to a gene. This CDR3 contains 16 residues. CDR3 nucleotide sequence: TGTGCCAGCAGTCGCGAGGGAGGGCCCGACACCGGGGAGCTGTTTTTT. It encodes CASSREGGPDTGELFF.

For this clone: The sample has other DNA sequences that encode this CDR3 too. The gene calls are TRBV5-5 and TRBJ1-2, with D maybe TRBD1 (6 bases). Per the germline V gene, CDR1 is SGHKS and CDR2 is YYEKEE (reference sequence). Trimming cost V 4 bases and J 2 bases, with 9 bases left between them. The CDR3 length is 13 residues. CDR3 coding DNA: TGTGCCAGCAGCCCTGACAGGAACTATGGCTACACCTTC. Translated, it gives CASSPDRNYGYTF.